This T cell receptor beta chain appears in the sequencing data of a study of T-cell reconstitution after alpha-beta-depleted transplantation in children. This clonotype turned up a few times. For TCRbeta, the library was prepared with unique molecular identifiers. TCRdb redid the calling of the PCR reads with MiXCR, one entry per CDR3 protein. The sample shows about half a million distinct CDR3 sequences, approximately 12% of them seen only once. The V gene lost 7 bases and the J gene lost 6 bases, with 19 bases spanning the gap. The germline V gene encodes CDR1 SGHAT and CDR2 FQNNGV. The CDR3 runs to 15 residues.

J is TRBJ2-1 and V is TRBV11-2; D may match TRBD1 or TRBD2 (5 bases each). The TCR was taken from a human donor who donated a stem cell graft to a child with combined immunodeficiency. Here the sequenced sample was PBMCs from the stem cell graft donor, taken from the stem cell graft. Written as DNA, the CDR3 is TGTGCCAGCACCCTTTCGGGGCAGGGCGGCAATGAGCAGTTCTTC. Protein: CASTLSGQGGNEQFF.